This T cell receptor beta chain was recovered during a study of human T cells and chemical hapten exposure. Findings and limits, study-wide: Positive correlation was observed between PT1 expanded TCR counts and patch test score.

The CDR3 extends over 14 amino acids. Germline CDR1 SQVTM, CDR2 ANQGSEA. V was pared by 0 bases and J by 6 bases, with 12 bases between. This clonotype has more than one count but fewer than ten. The antigen is not known. Time point meaning: patch test 1, 2 weeks after DPC sensitization. As to treatment: therapeutic diphenylcyclopropenone sensitization with weekly scalp DPC. Single cDNA molecules in the library carried unique molecular identifiers attached during preparation. In the original workflow: Sampled TCR counts reached a median of approximately 94,000 per sample, with values ranging from roughly 20,000 to 750,000. TCRdb used MiXCR to reprocess the RACE reads, holding one entry per CDR3 protein. In this record, the V and J calls reflect TCRdb's handling and not the investigators' own analysis. The repertoire holds tens of thousands of distinct CDR3 sequences, with 12% as singletons.

The input for sequencing was whole blood, taken in connection with sensitization to the hapten diphenylcyclopropenone (DPC). The sequence came from a woman aged 60-70 years with alopecia areata. Some clones in this sample may be carry-over from other donors' samples. The chain recombines TRBV29-1 with TRBJ1-5, with TRBD1 as a possible D gene (6 bases). CDR3 sequence (DNA): TGCAGCGTTGAAGACACAGGGTTTGTTCAGCCCCAGCATTTT. Amino acids: CSVEDTGFVQPQHF.